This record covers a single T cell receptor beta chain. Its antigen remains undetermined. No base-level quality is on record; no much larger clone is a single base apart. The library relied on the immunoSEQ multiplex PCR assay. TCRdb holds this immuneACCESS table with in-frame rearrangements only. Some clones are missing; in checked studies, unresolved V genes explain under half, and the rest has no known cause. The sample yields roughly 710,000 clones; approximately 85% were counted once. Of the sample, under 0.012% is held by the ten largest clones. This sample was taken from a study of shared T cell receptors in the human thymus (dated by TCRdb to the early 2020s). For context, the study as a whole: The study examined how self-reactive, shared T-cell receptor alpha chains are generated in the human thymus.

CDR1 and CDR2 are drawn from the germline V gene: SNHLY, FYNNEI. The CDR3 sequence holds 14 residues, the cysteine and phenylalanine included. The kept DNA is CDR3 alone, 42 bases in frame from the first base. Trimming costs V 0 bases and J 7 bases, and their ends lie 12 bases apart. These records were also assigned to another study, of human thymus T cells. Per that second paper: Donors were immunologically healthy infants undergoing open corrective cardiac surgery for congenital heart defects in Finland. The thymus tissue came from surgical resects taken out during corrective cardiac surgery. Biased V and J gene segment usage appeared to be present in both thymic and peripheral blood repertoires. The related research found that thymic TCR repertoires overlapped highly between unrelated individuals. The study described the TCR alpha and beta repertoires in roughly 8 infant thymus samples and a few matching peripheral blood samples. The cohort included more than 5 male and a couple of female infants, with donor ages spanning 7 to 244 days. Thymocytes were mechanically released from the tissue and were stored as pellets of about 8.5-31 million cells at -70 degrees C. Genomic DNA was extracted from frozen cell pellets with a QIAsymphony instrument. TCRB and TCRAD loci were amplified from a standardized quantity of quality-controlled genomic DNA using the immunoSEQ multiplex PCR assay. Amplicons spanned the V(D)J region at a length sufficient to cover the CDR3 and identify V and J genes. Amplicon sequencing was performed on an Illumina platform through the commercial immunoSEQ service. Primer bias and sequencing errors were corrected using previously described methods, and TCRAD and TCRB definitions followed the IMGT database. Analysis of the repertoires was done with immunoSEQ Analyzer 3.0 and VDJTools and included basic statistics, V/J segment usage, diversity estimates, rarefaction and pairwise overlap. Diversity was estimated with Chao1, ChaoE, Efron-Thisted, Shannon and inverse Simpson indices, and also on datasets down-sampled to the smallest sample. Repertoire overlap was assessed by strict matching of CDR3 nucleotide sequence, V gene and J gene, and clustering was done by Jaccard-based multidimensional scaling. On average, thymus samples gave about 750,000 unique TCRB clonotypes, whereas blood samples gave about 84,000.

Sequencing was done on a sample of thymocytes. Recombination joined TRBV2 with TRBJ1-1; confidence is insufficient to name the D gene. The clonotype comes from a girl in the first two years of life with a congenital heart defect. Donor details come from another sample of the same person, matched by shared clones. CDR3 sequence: CASSEAFSLNEAFF. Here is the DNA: TGTGCCAGCAGTGAAGCGTTCAGTCTGAATGAAGCTTTCTTT. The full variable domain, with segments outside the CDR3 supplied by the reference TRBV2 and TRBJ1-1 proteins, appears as EPEVTQTPSHQVTQMGQEVILRCVPISNHLYFYWYRQILGQKVEFLVSFYNNEISEKSEIFDDQFSVERPDGSNFTLKIRSTKLEDSAMYFCASSEAFSLNEAFFGQGTRLTVV.